These 20 T cell receptor beta chains were sequenced from one sample in a study of T cell responses to AZD1222 COVID-19 vaccine. Assay: immunoSEQ multiplex PCR; the TCRdb copy retains only in-frame clones and omits some. The sample includes 90,000 to 140,000 clones, roughly nine tenths of them seen just once. The sample was peripheral blood, taken 28 days after the second AZD1222 dose. Receptor source: an adult who received the AZD1222 COVID-19 vaccine.

V and J are TRBV6-5 and TRBJ1-2, with 9 nucleotides matching TRBD1. The germline V gene has CDR1 MNHEY and CDR2 SVGAGI. Trimming removed 2 bases from V and 4 bases from J; junction bases left unmatched: 2. The CDR3 extends over 14 amino acids. CDR3 sequence (DNA): TGTGCCAGCAGTTACGGGACAGGGACCTATGGCTACACCTTC. The encoded protein is CASSYGTGTYGYTF.

The J gene is TRBJ2-7, the V gene TRBV3-1 (or the pseudogene TRBV3-2); D gene ambiguous. The CDR3 consists of 11 residues. The V gene lost 5 bases and the J gene lost 5 bases, with 7 bases spanning the gap. Germline values: CDR1 LGHDT, CDR2 YNNKEL (reference sequence). The CDR3 DNA reads as TGTGCCAGCAGCAGGGTGAACGAGCAGTACTTC. Translating it yields CASSRVNEQYF.

This chain joins TRBV2 and TRBJ2-5, with D possibly matching TRBD2 (6 bases). The CDR3 has 13 amino acids. The germline gives CDR1 SNHLY, CDR2 FYNNEI. The V gene lost 8 bases and the J gene lost 4 bases, with 14 bases spanning the gap. CDR3 DNA: TGTGCCAGCCAGAGGGAGGTCGCAGAGACCCAGTACTTC. Translation: CASQREVAETQYF. The full variable domain, in which reference TRBV2 and TRBJ2-5 provide the parts outside the CDR3, is EPEVTQTPSHQVTQMGQEVILRCVPISNHLYFYWYRQILGQKVEFLVSFYNNEISEKSEIFDDQFSVERPDGSNFTLKIRSTKLEDSAMYFCASQREVAETQYFGPGTRLLVL.

This clone is a singleton in its sample. V is TRBV6-2 or TRBV6-3 and J is TRBJ2-1; the match to TRBD2 covers 10 bases. This CDR3 has 14 amino acids. J gave up 9 bases and V 6 bases, and 8 bases lay outside the gene matches. The germline V gene encodes CDR1 MNHEY and CDR2 SVGEGT. Here the CDR3 reads CASSASGRSPEQFF. The CDR3 nucleotides read TGTGCCAGCAGCGCTAGCGGGAGAAGCCCTGAGCAGTTCTTC.

The rearrangement uses TRBV5-4 and TRBJ2-2; 8 bases map to TRBD2. The germline V gene has CDR1 SGHNT and CDR2 YYREEE (reference sequence). V was pared by 6 bases and J by 0 bases, with 7 bases of the junction left unmatched. This CDR3 spans 16 amino acids. In DNA form, the CDR3 reads TGTGCCAGCACGACGGGAGGGGACGCGAACACCGGGGAGCTGTTTTTT. Translated: CASTTGGDANTGELFF.

CDR3 sequence reads: CASSLGPAGYTF. For the CDR3, the DNA is TGTGCCAGCAGCTTGGGTCCAGCTGGCTACACCTTC. The chain carries TRBV5-6 and TRBJ1-2, with D hard to call. V lost 0 bases, J lost 7 bases, and 7 bases lay in between. The CDR3 sequence is 12 residues long. Germline V lookup: CDR1 SGHDT, CDR2 YYEEEE. Variable domain in full (rest from reference TRBV5-6 and TRBJ1-2): DAGVTQSPTHLIKTRGQQVTLRCSPKSGHDTVSWYQQALGQGPQFIFQYYEEEERQRGNFPDRFSGHQFPNYSSELNVNALLLGDSALYLCASSLGPAGYTFGSGTRLTVV.

This rearrangement joins TRBV24-1 to TRBJ2-1, with 7 positions matching TRBD1. The V gene's germline CDR1 is KGHDR and CDR2 SFDVKD. With V trimmed by 4 bases and J by 3 bases, 5 bases remained unmatched. The CDR3 runs 15 residues. Here the CDR3 reads CATSEARTGYNEQFF. CDR3 DNA: TGTGCCACCAGTGAAGCAAGGACAGGCTACAATGAGCAGTTCTTC.

The chain uses TRBV5-1 and TRBJ1-1, with 7 bases matching TRBD1. Germline CDR1 and CDR2: SGHRS and YFSETQ. V was pared by 1 base and J by 1 base, with 4 bases of the junction left unmatched. This CDR3 contains 15 residues. The CDR3 sequence is CASSLRQGWNTEAFF. The CDR3 DNA reads as TGCGCCAGCAGCTTGAGACAGGGTTGGAACACTGAAGCTTTCTTT.

The V and J genes are TRBV28 and TRBJ2-2; D possibly corresponds to TRBD2 (7 bases). The germline gives CDR1 MDHEN, CDR2 SYDVKM. The CDR3 length is 14 residues. Deletions cut 8 bases from V and 6 bases from J, with 16 bases between. CDR3 amino acids: CASSKGGAAGELFF. The CDR3 DNA follows: TGTGCCAGCTCCAAGGGGGGGGCCGCCGGGGAGCTGTTTTTT.

The CDR3 sequence is CASSYSGDYNEQFF. CDR3 in DNA: TGCGCCAGCAGTTACAGCGGGGACTACAATGAGCAGTTCTTC. The chain has TRBV5-1 and TRBJ2-1, with 7 positions matching TRBD2. The V segment lost 5 bases and the J segment 3 bases; nucleotides outside the gene matches: 5. The CDR3 extends over 14 amino acids. The germline gives CDR1 SGHRS, CDR2 YFSETQ.

This chain connects TRBV7-9 to TRBJ1-6, with TRBD1 identical over 9 bases. The V gene's germline CDR1 is SEHNR and CDR2 FQNEAQ (reference sequence). The CDR3 is made up of 15 amino acids. The V and J ends lost 1 base and 10 bases, in that order; junction bases with no gene match: 5. The CDR3 nucleotides read TGTGCCAGCAGCTTAGTGGGGACAGGGACCTCACCCCTCCACTTT. Translating gives CASSLVGTGTSPLHF.

This chain links TRBV12-3 or TRBV12-4 with TRBJ1-5; tentatively, D is TRBD1 (5 bases). The CDR3 contains 13 residues. The V end lost 4 bases, the J end lost 7 bases, and 11 bases lay between the germline ends. The CDR3 region is CASSYRGGQPQHF. The CDR3 region has the DNA TGTGCCAGCAGTTACCGGGGGGGGCAGCCCCAGCATTTT.

This clone was seen a few times. The chain carries TRBV10-3 and TRBJ2-2; 7 positions agree with TRBD1. The V and J ends lost 6 bases and 0 bases, in that order; junction bases with no gene match: 7. There are 16 residues in the CDR3. In germline, CDR1 is ENHRY, CDR2 SYGVKD. CDR3 DNA sequence: TGTGCCATCAGAGTTGGGGACAGCTCGAACACCGGGGAGCTGTTTTTT. Translation gives CAIRVGDSSNTGELFF.

The genes are TRBV29-1 and TRBJ2-3; no clear D. The CDR3 is 11 residues long. Trimming left V 7 bases short and J 3 bases short, with 8 bases between. CDR1 SQVTM and CDR2 ANQGSEA come from the germline V gene. CDR3 sequence (DNA): TGCAGCGCCTCGCATACAGATACGCAGTATTTT. The encoded protein is CSASHTDTQYF.

The chain has TRBV9 and TRBJ2-2, with unresolved D. Germline lookup yields CDR1 SGDLS and CDR2 YYNGEE. This CDR3 comprises 14 residues. V was shortened by 0 bases and J by 0 bases, with 3 bases between the two germline ends. CDR3 in amino acids: CASSVVPNTGELFF. CDR3 bases: TGTGCCAGCAGCGTAGTCCCGAACACCGGGGAGCTGTTTTTT.

V gene TRBV4-2 combines with J gene TRBJ2-6; 9 bases align to TRBD1. CDR1 and CDR2 from the germline V gene are LGHNA and YNFKEQ. The CDR3 runs to 20 residues. Germline trimming cut 2 bases from V and 1 base from J; bases unmatched to any gene: 12. As DNA, the CDR3 is TGTGCCAGCAGCCAACCGCTACCGGGACAGGGACTTTCTGGGGCCAACGTCCTGACTTTC. Protein sequence: CASSQPLPGQGLSGANVLTF.

The V and J genes are TRBV5-1 and TRBJ2-5; D gene uncertain. Per germline, CDR1 SGHRS and CDR2 YFSETQ. V shed 5 bases and J shed 5 bases, with 10 bases lying between them. The CDR3 is 12 residues long. DNA for the CDR3: TGCGCCAGCAGTTCCACTTGGGAGACCCAGTACTTC. Translated: CASSSTWETQYF.

The rearrangement uses TRBV11-2 and TRBJ1-1, with D unresolved. V dropped 0 bases and J dropped 0 bases, with 5 bases sitting between them. This CDR3 is 14 amino acids long. Germline lookup yields CDR1 SGHAT and CDR2 FQNNGV. Written as DNA, the CDR3 is TGTGCCAGCAGCTTAGACCAGGTGAACACTGAAGCTTTCTTT. Translating gives CASSLDQVNTEAFF.

CDR3 sequence: CASSPATRQGTGELFF. The CDR3 nucleotides read TGTGCCAGCTCACCAGCAACTCGACAGGGCACCGGGGAGCTGTTTTTT. The J gene is TRBJ2-2, the V gene TRBV18; TRBD1 agrees at 7 bases. V gave up 2 bases and J gave up 4 bases; unmatched junction bases: 7. The CDR3 spans 16 residues. Germline CDR1 reads KGHSH; CDR2 reads LQKENI.

The rearrangement joins TRBV28 to TRBJ2-5, with TRBD1 matching 8 bases. CDR1 MDHEN and CDR2 SYDVKM come from the germline V gene. The CDR3 consists of 14 residues. The J segment lost 6 bases and the V segment lost 6 bases, leaving 9 bases of the junction unmatched. The CDR3: CASSPDRGWKTQYF. CDR3 nucleotide sequence: TGTGCCAGCAGCCCAGACAGGGGCTGGAAGACCCAGTACTTC.